This is a list of T cell receptor beta chains from one sample in a study of T-cell reconstitution after alpha-beta-depleted transplantation in children. TCRdb re-called the PCR reads through MiXCR, storing one row per CDR3 protein. The data contain around 680,000 distinct CDR3 sequences, around 16% of them singletons. The sequencing used PBMCs from the stem cell graft donor, collected from the stem cell graft. These receptors came from a human donor who donated a stem cell graft to a child with acute myeloid leukemia. Both conserved end residues are part of each CDR3. A D gene is named only where the DNA matches it firmly. Clone sizes are given selectively: once, few, many, or a class where the clone is expanded.

>TRBV7-2|TRBJ1-6|.|.
TGTGCCAGCAGCCTCTGGGGGTTGAAGAATTCACCCCTCCACTTT
CASSLWGLKNSPLHF
>TRBV9|TRBJ1-1|.|many
TGTGCCAGCAGCGCAGGACTATTGAACACTGAAGCTTTCTTT
CASSAGLLNTEAFF
>TRBV12-3/TRBV12-4|TRBJ2-1|TRBD2|.
TGTGCCAGCAGTTCCCCCCGGGGCCTAGCGGAAGGGAGTGAGCAGTTCTTC
CASSSPRGLAEGSEQFF
>TRBV5-1|TRBJ2-1|.|.
TGCGCCAGCAGCTTGGGAGGGTCGGGAACCTACAATGAGCAGTTCTTC
CASSLGGSGTYNEQFF
>TRBV21-1|TRBJ2-6|.|.
TGTGCCAGCAGCAAAGGCGGGGGGTCTGGGGCCAACGTCCTGACTTTC
CASSKGGGSGANVLTF
>TRBV7-9|TRBJ2-3|.|.
TGTGCCAGCGTCAGTATTGGCACAGATACGCAGTATTTT
CASVSIGTDTQYF
>TRBV20-1|TRBJ1-5|.|many
TGCAGTGCTAGAGATCGGGGGGGCGCGGGGCGCAATCAGCCCCAGCATTTT
CSARDRGGAGRNQPQHF
>TRBV20-1|TRBJ2-1|TRBD2|many
TGCAGTGCTAGAGCGACTAGCGATTCCTACAATGAGCAGTTCTTC
CSARATSDSYNEQFF
>TRBV6-5|TRBJ1-2|.|.
TGTGCCAGCAGTTACTCCAGGGGCGCAAACTATGGCTACACCTTC
CASSYSRGANYGYTF
>TRBV7-8|TRBJ1-1|.|many
TGTGCCAGCAGCGAGCATGGTAGAGGTGAACCCGAAGCTTTCTTT
CASSEHGRGEPEAFF
>TRBV20-1|TRBJ1-1|.|many
TGCAGTGCTAGACAGGGGTTGGGGAACACTGAAGCTTTCTTT
CSARQGLGNTEAFF
>TRBV30|TRBJ1-4|.|.
TGTGCCTGGAGGGACTCCGCGGGAAAACTGTTTTTT
CAWRDSAGKLFF
>TRBV20-1|TRBJ2-5|.|many
TGCAGTGCTAGAGATTTGTCTAGTGAAGAGACCCAGTACTTC
CSARDLSSEETQYF
>TRBV24-1|TRBJ2-7|.|.
TGTGCCACCAGTGATTTGGCCGACCCCTACGAGCAGTACTTC
CATSDLADPYEQYF
>TRBV5-1|TRBJ1-1|.|.
TGCGCCAGCAGCTTGGAGCGGGTGGGCGGCACTGAAGCTTTCTTT
CASSLERVGGTEAFF
>TRBV6-6|TRBJ1-1|.|few
TGTGCCAGCAGTTACTCGCAGGGCGCTGAAGCTTTCTTT
CASSYSQGAEAFF
>TRBV20-1|TRBJ2-7|.|many
TGCAGTGCTAGAGATAAGTGGATCACCTACGAGCAGTACTTC
CSARDKWITYEQYF
>TRBV20-1|TRBJ2-1|.|.
TGCTGTGCTTTAACACGGGGGGCTATAGGCTCCTACAATGAGCAGTTCTTC
CCALTRGAIGSYNEQFF
>TRBV4-3|TRBJ1-5|.|many
TGCGCCAGCAGCATTGACACGCATCAGCCCCAGCATTTT
CASSIDTHQPQHF
>TRBV7-7|TRBJ2-5|.|few
TGTGCCAGCAGCCTACAGATGGGGCAAGAGACCCAGTACTTC
CASSLQMGQETQYF
>TRBV9|TRBJ2-1|TRBD2|.
TGTGCCAGCAGCGTAGGTGTAGGGGAGGGCTACAATGAGCAGTTCTTC
CASSVGVGEGYNEQFF
>TRBV10-3|TRBJ2-7|TRBD1|many
TGTGCCGCAGGACAGGTTTTCTCCGAGCAGTACTTC
CAAGQVFSEQYF
>TRBV12-3/TRBV12-4|TRBJ2-3|.|many
TGTGCCAGCAGTACTGACTGGACAGATACGCAGTATTTT
CASSTDWTDTQYF
>TRBV24-1|TRBJ2-3|TRBD2|few
TGTGCCACCAGTGAACGGGGGGGTTTCACAGATACGCAGTATTTT
CATSERGGFTDTQYF
>TRBV12-3/TRBV12-4|TRBJ2-7|TRBD1|many
TGTGCCAGCACCCTAGGACAGGGGCCCTACGAGCAGTACTTC
CASTLGQGPYEQYF
>TRBV12-3/TRBV12-4|TRBJ2-1|TRBD1|few
TGTGCCAGCACCCAGGGTAGGGGGCGATATGAGCAGTTCTTC
CASTQGRGRYEQFF
>TRBV20-1|TRBJ1-6|TRBD1|many
TGCAGTGCTAGAGCGGGGACAGGGGTTACTTCACCCCTCCACTTT
CSARAGTGVTSPLHF
>TRBV6-5|TRBJ1-1|.|many
TGTGCCAGCATCTCGGGTCGGACTGAAGCTTTCTTT
CASISGRTEAFF
>TRBV20-1|TRBJ1-6|TRBD1|many
TGCAGTGCTATGCGGTCAGGGGGCGCTTCACCCCTCCACTTT
CSAMRSGGASPLHF
>TRBV20-1|TRBJ2-5|.|many
TGCAGTGCAATCACGTGGGGCAGGGGAGAGACCCAGTACTTC
CSAITWGRGETQYF
>TRBV6-5|TRBJ1-4|.|many
TGTGCCAGCAGTTACGGGGTCGGGGAGAAACTGTTTTTT
CASSYGVGEKLFF
>TRBV7-3|TRBJ2-5|.|.
TGTGCCAGCAGCTTAACGTCGGCACCCTCACAAGAGACCCAGTACTTC
CASSLTSAPSQETQYF
>TRBV6-1|TRBJ2-7|.|many
TGTGCCAGCCGTCAGGGGATCCACGAGCAGTACTTC
CASRQGIHEQYF